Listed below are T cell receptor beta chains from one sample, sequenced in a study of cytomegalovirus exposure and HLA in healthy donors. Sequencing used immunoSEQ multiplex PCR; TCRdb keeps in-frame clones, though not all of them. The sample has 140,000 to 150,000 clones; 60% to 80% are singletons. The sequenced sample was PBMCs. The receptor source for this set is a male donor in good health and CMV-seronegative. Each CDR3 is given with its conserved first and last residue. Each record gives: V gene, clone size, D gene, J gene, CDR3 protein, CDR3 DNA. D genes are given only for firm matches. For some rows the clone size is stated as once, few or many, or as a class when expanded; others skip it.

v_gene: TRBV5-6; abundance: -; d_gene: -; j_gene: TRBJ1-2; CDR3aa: CASSFSQGNTYGYTF; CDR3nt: TGTGCCAGCAGCTTTTCCCAGGGCAATACCTATGGCTACACCTTC
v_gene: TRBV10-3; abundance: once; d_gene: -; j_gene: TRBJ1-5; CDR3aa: CAISEASFSNQPQHF; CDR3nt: TGCGCCATCAGCGAGGCCAGTTTTAGCAATCAGCCCCAGCATTTT
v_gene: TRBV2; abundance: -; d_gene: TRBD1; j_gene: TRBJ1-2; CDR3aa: CASYTGGTNYGYTF; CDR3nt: TGTGCCAGCTATACAGGGGGTACTAACTATGGCTACACCTTC
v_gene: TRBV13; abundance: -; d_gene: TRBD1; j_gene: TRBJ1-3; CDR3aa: CASSTEGQGQSGNTIYF; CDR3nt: TGTGCCAGCAGCACCGAGGGACAGGGGCAATCTGGAAACACCATATATTTT
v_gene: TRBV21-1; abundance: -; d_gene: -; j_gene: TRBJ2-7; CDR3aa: CASSIGQGCLYEQYF; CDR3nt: TGTGCCAGCAGCATAGGACAGGGGTGCCTCTACGAGCAGTACTTC
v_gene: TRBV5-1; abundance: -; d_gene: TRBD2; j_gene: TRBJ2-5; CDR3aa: CASSFRGGRDETQYF; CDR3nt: TGCGCCAGCAGCTTTCGGGGCGGGAGAGATGAGACCCAGTACTTC
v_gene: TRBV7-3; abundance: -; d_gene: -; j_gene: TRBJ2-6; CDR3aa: CASSFSGANGLTF; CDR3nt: TGTGCCAGCAGCTTCTCTGGGGCCAACGGCCTGACTTTC
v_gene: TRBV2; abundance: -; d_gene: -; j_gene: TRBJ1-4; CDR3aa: CASSESGGRNEKLFF; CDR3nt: TGTGCCAGCAGTGAGTCCGGGGGTCGAAATGAAAAACTGTTTTTT
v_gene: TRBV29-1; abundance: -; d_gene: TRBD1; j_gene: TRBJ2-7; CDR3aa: CSVLDRGLDYRQYF; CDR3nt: TGCAGCGTTCTGGACAGGGGGTTAGATTATAGGCAGTACTTC
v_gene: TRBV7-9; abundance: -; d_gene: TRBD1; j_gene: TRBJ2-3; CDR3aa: CASSPLDREYTDTQYF; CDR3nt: TGTGCCAGCAGCCCATTGGACAGGGAGTACACAGATACGCAGTATTTT
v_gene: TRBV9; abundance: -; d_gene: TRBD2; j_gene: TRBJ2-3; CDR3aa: CASSAGTTISTDTQYF; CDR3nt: TGTGCCAGCAGCGCCGGGACTACAATCAGCACAGATACGCAGTATTTT
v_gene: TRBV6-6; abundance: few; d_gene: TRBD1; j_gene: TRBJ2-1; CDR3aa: CASRPRGQEPHNEQFF; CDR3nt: TGTGCCAGCAGACCCCGGGGACAGGAGCCACACAATGAGCAGTTCTTC
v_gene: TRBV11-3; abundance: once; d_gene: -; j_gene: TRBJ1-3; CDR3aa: CASSWEFRVGGNTIYF; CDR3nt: TGTGCCAGCAGCTGGGAGTTCCGTGTGGGAGGAAACACCATATATTTT
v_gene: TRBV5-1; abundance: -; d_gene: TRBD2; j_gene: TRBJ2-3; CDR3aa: CASSPQRGPQYF; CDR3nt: TGCGCCAGCAGCCCCCAGCGGGGGCCGCAGTATTTT
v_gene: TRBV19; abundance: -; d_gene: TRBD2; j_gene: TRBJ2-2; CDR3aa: CATTTSGGSLNTGELFF; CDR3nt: TGTGCCACCACGACTAGCGGGGGCTCCCTTAACACCGGGGAGCTGTTTTTT
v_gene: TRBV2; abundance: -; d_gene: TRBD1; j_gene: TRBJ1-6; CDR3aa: CASSTHGQGGSPLHF; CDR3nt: TGTGCCAGCAGTACCCACGGACAGGGAGGCTCACCCCTCCACTTT
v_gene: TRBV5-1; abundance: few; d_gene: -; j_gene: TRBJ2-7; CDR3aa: CASSLFRDEQYF; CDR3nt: TGCGCCAGCAGCTTGTTCAGGGACGAGCAGTACTTC
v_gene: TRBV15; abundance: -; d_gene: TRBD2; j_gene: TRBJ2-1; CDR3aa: CATSRERTSPYNEQFF; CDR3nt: TGTGCCACCAGCAGAGAGCGGACTAGCCCCTACAATGAGCAGTTCTTC
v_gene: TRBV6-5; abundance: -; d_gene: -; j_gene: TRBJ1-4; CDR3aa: CASKIGGGGNEKLFF; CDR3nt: TGTGCCAGCAAAATCGGGGGCGGGGGGAATGAAAAACTGTTTTTT
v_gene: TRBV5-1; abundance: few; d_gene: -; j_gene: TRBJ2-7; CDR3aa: CASSSYTIQGGNSYEQYF; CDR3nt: TGCGCCAGCAGCTCCTATACGATACAGGGTGGCAACTCCTACGAGCAGTACTTC
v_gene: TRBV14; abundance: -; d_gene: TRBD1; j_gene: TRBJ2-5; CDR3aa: CASSPRTGRETQYF; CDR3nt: TGTGCCAGCAGCCCACGGACAGGGCGAGAGACCCAGTACTTC
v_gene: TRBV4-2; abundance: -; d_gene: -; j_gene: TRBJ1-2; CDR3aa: CASSQDSGNRNGYTF; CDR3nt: TGTGCCAGCAGCCAAGATTCAGGGAACAGGAATGGCTACACCTTC
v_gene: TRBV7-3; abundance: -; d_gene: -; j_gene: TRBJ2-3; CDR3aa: CASSYPGGDLTDTQYF; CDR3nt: TGTGCCAGCAGCTACCCAGGCGGGGACCTCACAGATACGCAGTATTTT
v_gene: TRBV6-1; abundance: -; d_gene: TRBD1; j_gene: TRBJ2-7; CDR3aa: CASSGGQGTYEQYF; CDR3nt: TGTGCCAGCAGTGGCGGACAGGGAACCTACGAGCAGTACTTC
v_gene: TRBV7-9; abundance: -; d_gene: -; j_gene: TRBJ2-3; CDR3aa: CASSLIGETDTQYF; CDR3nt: TGTGCCAGCAGCTTAATAGGGGAAACAGATACGCAGTATTTT
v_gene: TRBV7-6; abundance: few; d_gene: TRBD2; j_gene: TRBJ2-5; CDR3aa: CASTPSGGTQETQYF; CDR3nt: TGTGCCAGCACCCCTAGCGGGGGGACCCAAGAGACCCAGTACTTC
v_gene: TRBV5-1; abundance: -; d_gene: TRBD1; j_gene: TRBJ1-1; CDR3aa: CASSFLDRLNTEAFF; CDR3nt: TGCGCCAGCAGCTTCCTGGACAGGTTGAACACTGAAGCTTTCTTT
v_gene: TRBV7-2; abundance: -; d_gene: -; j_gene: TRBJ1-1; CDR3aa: CASSSLSSNTEAFF; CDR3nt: TGTGCCAGCAGCTCACTCTCCTCGAACACTGAAGCTTTCTTT
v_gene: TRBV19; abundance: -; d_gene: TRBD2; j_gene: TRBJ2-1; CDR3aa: CASSGGRAWNEQFF; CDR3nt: TGTGCCAGTAGCGGAGGGAGGGCCTGGAATGAGCAGTTCTTC
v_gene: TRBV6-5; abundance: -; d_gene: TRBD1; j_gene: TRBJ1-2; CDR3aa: CASSSQGVGYTF; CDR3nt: TGTGCCAGCAGTTCCCAGGGGGTTGGCTACACCTTC
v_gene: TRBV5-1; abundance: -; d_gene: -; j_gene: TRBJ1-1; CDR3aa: CASSLWAENTEAFF; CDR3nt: TGCGCCAGCAGCTTGTGGGCAGAGAACACTGAAGCTTTCTTT
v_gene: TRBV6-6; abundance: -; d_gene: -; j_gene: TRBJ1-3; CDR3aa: CASRENYLSGNTIYF; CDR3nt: TGTGCCAGCAGGGAGAACTACCTCTCTGGAAACACCATATATTTT